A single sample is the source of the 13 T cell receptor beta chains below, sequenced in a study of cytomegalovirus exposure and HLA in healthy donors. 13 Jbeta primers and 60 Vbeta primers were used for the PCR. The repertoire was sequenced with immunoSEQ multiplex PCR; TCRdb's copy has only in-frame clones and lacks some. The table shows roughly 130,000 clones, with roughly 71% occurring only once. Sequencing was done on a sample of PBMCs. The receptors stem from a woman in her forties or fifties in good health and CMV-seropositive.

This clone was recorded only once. CDR3: CASSLLTSGNTGELFF. The CDR3 nucleotides read TGTGCCAGCAGCTTATTAACTAGCGGGAACACCGGGGAGCTGTTTTTT. This sequence joins TRBV7-8 and TRBJ2-2; 8 nucleotides match TRBD2. This CDR3 is built from 16 residues. The ends lost 2 bases at V and 1 base at J; junction bases unmatched: 3. Per germline, CDR1 SGHVS and CDR2 FQNEAQ. The variable domain in full, completed from reference TRBV7-8 and TRBJ2-2, reads GAGVSQSPRYKVAKRGQDVALRCDPISGHVSLFWYQQALGQGPEFLTYFQNEAQLDKSGLPSDRFFAERPEGSVSTLKIQRTQQEDSAVYLCASSLLTSGNTGELFFGEGSRLTVL.

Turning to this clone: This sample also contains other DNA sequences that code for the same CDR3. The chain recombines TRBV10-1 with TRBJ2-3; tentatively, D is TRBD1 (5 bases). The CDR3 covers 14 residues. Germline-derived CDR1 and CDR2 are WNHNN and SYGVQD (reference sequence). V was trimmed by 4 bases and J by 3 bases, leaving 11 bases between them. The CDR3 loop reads CASSVRGGTDTQYF. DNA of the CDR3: TGCGCCAGCAGTGTAAGGGGTGGGACAGATACGCAGTATTTT.

As DNA, the CDR3 is TGTGCCAGCAGGCTCGGACAGACCTACACAGATACGCAGTATTTT. Amino acid sequence: CASRLGQTYTDTQYF. The chain couples TRBV6-5 to TRBJ2-3, with D possibly matching TRBD1 (6 bases). The germline gives CDR1 MNHEY, CDR2 SVGAGI. The CDR3 runs 15 residues. Trimming left V 6 bases short and J 2 bases short, with 15 bases between.

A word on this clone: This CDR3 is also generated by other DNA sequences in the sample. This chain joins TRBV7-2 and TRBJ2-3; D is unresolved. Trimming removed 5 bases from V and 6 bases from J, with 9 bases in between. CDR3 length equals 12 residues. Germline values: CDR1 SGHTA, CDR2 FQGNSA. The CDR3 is CASSPSLDTQYF. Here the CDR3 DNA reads TGTGCCAGCAGCCCCTCGTTGGATACGCAGTATTTT.

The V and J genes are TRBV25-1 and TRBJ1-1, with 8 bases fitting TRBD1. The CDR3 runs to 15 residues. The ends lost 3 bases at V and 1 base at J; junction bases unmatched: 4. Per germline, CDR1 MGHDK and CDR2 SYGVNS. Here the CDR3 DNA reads TGTGCCAGCAGTGACCCGGGACAGGAGAACACTGAAGCTTTCTTT. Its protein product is CASSDPGQENTEAFF.

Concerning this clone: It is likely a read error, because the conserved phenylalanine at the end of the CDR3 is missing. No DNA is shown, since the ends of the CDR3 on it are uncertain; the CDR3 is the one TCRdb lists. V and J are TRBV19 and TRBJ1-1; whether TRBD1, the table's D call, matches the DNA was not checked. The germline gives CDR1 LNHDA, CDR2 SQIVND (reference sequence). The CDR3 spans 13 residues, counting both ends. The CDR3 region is CASSPPNRVGAQL.

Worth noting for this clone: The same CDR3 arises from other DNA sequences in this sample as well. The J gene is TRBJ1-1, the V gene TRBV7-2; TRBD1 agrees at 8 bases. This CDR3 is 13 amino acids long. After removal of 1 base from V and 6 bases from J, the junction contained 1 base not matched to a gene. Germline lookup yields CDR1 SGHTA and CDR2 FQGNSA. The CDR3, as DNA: TGTGCCAGCAGCTTAGGGGGACAGGCTGAAGCTTTCTTT. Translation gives CASSLGGQAEAFF.

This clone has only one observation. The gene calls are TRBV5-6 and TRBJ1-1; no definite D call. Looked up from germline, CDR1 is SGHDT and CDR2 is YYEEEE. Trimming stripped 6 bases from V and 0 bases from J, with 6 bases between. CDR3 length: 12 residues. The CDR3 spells CASTVLNTEAFF. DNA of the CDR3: TGTGCCAGCACCGTATTGAACACTGAAGCTTTCTTT.

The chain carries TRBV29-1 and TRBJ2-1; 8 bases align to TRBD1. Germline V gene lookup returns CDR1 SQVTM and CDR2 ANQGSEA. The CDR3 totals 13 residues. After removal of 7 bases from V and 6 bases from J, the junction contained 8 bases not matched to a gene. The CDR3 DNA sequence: TGCAGCGGGGACAGGAGCTGGGGCAATGAGCAGTTCTTC. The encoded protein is CSGDRSWGNEQFF.

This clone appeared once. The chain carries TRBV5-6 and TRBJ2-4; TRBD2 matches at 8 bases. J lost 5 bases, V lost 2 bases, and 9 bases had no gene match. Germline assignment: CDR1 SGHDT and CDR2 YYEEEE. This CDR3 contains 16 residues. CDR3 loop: CASSFGAGGSENIQYF. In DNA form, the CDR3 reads TGTGCCAGCAGCTTTGGGGCGGGGGGATCGGAAAACATTCAGTACTTC. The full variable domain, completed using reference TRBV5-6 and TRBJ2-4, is DAGVTQSPTHLIKTRGQQVTLRCSPKSGHDTVSWYQQALGQGPQFIFQYYEEEERQRGNFPDRFSGHQFPNYSSELNVNALLLGDSALYLCASSFGAGGSENIQYFGAGTRLSVL.

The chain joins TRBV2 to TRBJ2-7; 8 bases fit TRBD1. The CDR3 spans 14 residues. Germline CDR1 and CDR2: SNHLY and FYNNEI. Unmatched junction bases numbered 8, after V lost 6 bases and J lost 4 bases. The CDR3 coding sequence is TGTGCCAGCAGCCGGGACAGGACCGCTTACGAGCAGTACTTC. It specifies CASSRDRTAYEQYF.

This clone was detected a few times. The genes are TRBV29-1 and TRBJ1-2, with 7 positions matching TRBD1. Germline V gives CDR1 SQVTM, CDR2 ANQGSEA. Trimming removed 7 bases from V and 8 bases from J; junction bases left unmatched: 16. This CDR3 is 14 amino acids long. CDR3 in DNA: TGCAGCGGGCGGACAGGAGCCTACCCCGACGGCTACACCTTC. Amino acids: CSGRTGAYPDGYTF. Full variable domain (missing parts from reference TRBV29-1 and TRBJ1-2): SAVISQKPSRDICQRGTSLTIQCQVDSQVTMMFWYRQQPGQSLTLIATANQGSEATYESGFVIDKFPISRPNLTFSTLTVSNMSPEDSSIYLCSGRTGAYPDGYTFGSGTRLTVV.

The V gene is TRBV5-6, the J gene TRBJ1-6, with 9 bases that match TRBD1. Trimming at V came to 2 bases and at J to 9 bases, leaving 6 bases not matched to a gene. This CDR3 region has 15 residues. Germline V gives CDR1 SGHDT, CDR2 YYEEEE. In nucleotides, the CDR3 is TGTGCCAGCAGCTTACAGGGGGCGGGGATTTCACCCCTCCACTTT. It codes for CASSLQGAGISPLHF.